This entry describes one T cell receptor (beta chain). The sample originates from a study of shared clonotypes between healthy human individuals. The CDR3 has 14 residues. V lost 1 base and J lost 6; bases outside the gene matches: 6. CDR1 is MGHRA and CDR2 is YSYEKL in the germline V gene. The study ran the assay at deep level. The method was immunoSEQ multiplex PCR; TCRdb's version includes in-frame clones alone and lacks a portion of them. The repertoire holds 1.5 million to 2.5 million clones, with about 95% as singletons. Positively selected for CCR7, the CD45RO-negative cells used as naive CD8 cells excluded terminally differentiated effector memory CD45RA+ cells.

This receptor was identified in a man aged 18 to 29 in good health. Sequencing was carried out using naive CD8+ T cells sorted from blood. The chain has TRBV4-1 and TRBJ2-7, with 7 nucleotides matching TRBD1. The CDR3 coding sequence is TGCGCCAGCAGCCAAGCTACGACAGGGTCCGAGCAGTACTTC. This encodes CASSQATTGSEQYF.